The 9 T cell receptor beta chains below were found in one sample sequenced in a study of shared T cell receptors in the human thymus. Generated by immunoSEQ multiplex PCR, the TCRdb table keeps only in-frame clones and is missing some. The table shows 700,000 to 750,000 clones, with approximately 85% occurring only once. This same sample was also part of a study on human thymus T cells.

The specimen was thymocytes. The origin of the receptors is a girl under three years old with a congenital heart defect.

The chain couples TRBV5-5 to TRBJ2-7, with a weak D call TRBD2 (5 bases). CDR1 is SGHKS, CDR2 YYEKEE, per germline (reference sequence). V was shortened by 3 bases and J by 2 bases, with 12 bases between the two germline ends. This CDR3 is 14 amino acids long. DNA for the CDR3: TGTGCCAGCAGCTCGGAGGACGGAGCCTACGAGCAGTACTTC. It specifies CASSSEDGAYEQYF.

This sequence joins TRBV14 and TRBJ1-3, with TRBD1 identical over 9 bases. Germline assignment: CDR1 SGHDN and CDR2 FVKESK. Unmatched junction bases numbered 12, after V lost 0 bases and J lost 0 bases. This CDR3 contains 20 residues. The CDR3 region is CASSQDTGTGKGLSGNTIYF. In nucleotides, the CDR3 is TGTGCCAGCAGCCAAGATACGGGGACAGGGAAGGGTCTCTCTGGAAACACCATATATTTT.

V is TRBV19 and J is TRBJ1-1; D ambiguous. This CDR3 is built from 13 residues. The V gene's germline CDR1 is LNHDA and CDR2 SQIVND (reference sequence). V was clipped by 7 bases and J by 1 base, with 10 bases between them. The CDR3 DNA sequence: TGTGCCAGTACTCGAGACAAGAACACTGAAGCTTTCTTT. It yields the protein CASTRDKNTEAFF.

V usage is TRBV7-3 and J usage is TRBJ1-4, with D maybe TRBD1 (6 bases). Trimming removed 6 bases from V and 8 bases from J, with 10 bases in between. The germline V gene encodes CDR1 SGHTA and CDR2 FQGTGA. The CDR3 spans 12 residues. The CDR3 loop is CASRQGFEKLFF. CDR3 DNA sequence: TGTGCCAGCAGACAGGGTTTCGAAAAACTGTTTTTT.

J is TRBJ1-2 and V is TRBV5-1, with D maybe TRBD1 (6 bases). This CDR3 is built from 14 residues. Germline V lookup: CDR1 SGHRS, CDR2 YFSETQ. The germline V and J ends were trimmed by 1 base and 1 base, with 8 bases remaining between them. CDR3 loop: CASSLPGDNYGYTF. The CDR3 coding sequence is TGCGCCAGCAGCTTGCCAGGGGATAACTATGGCTACACCTTC.

The V call is TRBV7-2, the J call TRBJ2-7; 9 bases match TRBD1. The CDR3 runs 17 residues. CDR1 SGHTA and CDR2 FQGNSA come from the germline V gene. Losses at the gene ends were 1 base for V and 0 bases for J; bases not matched to a gene: 7. CDR3 coding DNA: TGTGCCAGCAGCTTAGGAGCCGGGACAGGGAGCTCCTACGAGCAGTACTTC. Protein sequence: CASSLGAGTGSSYEQYF.

The chain combines TRBV4-2 with TRBJ1-1; no definite D call. CDR1 is LGHNA, CDR2 YNFKEQ, per germline. The CDR3 has 14 amino acids. With 0 bases removed from V and 0 bases from J, the gap between germline ends came to 5 bases. The chain's CDR3 is CASSQETLNTEAFF. CDR3 in DNA: TGTGCCAGCAGCCAAGAAACACTGAACACTGAAGCTTTCTTT.

The chain uses TRBV13 and TRBJ1-1; maybe TRBD1 (6 bases). The ends were cut back, 5 bases at V and 10 bases at J, with 17 bases in the middle. This CDR3 has 13 amino acids. The germline V gene has CDR1 PRHDT and CDR2 FYEKMQ (reference sequence). CDR3 region: CASSPSPGRGAFF. The CDR3 region has the DNA TGTGCCAGCAGCCCCTCCCCAGGCAGGGGAGCTTTCTTT.

The CDR3 DNA is TGTGCCAGCAGGACAGGGGGGATGAACACTGAAGCTTTCTTT. Translating gives CASRTGGMNTEAFF. The chain combines TRBV27 with TRBJ1-1; the match to TRBD1 covers 9 bases. Per the germline V gene, CDR1 is MNHEY and CDR2 is SMNVEV (reference sequence). With 6 bases clipped from V and 0 bases from J, the junction kept 2 bases outside the gene matches. The CDR3 runs 14 residues.